A single sample is the source of the 2 T cell receptor beta chains below, sequenced in a study of siplizumab effects on memory and regulatory T cells. Here immunoSEQ multiplex PCR was the method, and the copy in TCRdb shows in-frame clones only, minus some. The table lists about 110,000 clones, around nine tenths of them singletons. Material: CD4+ T cells sorted from blood. Receptors originate from a human donor in good health.

V and J are TRBV5-1 and TRBJ2-7; possibly TRBD2 for D (5 bases). Germline-derived CDR1 and CDR2 are SGHRS and YFSETQ. V was cut by 4 bases and J by 2 bases, with 16 bases left in between. The CDR3 covers 15 residues. This CDR3 reads CASSGREGIAYEQYF. The CDR3 DNA sequence: TGCGCCAGCAGCGGCCGGGAAGGAATAGCCTACGAGCAGTACTTC.

The chain joins TRBV10-2 to TRBJ2-7, with D possibly matching TRBD2 (6 bases). The V gene's germline CDR1 is WSHSY and CDR2 SAAADI. V was pared by 6 bases and J by 0 bases, with 12 bases between. There are 14 residues in the CDR3. CDR3 DNA sequence: TGCGCCAGCAGGCCTCCGGGACTCTCCTACGAGCAGTACTTC. Its translation: CASRPPGLSYEQYF.